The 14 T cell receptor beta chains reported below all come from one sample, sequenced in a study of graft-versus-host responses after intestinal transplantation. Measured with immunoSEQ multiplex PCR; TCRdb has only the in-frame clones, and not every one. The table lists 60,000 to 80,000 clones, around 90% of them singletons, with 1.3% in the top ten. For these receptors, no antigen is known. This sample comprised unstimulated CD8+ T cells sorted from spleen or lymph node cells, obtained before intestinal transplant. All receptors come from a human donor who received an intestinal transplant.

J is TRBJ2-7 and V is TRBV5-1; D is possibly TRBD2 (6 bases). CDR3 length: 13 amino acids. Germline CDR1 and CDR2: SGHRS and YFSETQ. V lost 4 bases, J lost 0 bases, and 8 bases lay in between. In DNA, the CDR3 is TGCGCCAGCAGCGAGGGACTCTCCTACGAGCAGTACTTC. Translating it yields CASSEGLSYEQYF.

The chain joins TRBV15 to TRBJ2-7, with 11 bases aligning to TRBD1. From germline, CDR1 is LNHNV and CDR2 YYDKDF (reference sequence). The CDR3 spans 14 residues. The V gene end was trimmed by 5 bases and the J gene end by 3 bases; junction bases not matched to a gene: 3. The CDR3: CATSGTGGNYEQYF. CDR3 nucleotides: TGTGCCACCAGCGGGACAGGGGGTAACTACGAGCAGTACTTC.

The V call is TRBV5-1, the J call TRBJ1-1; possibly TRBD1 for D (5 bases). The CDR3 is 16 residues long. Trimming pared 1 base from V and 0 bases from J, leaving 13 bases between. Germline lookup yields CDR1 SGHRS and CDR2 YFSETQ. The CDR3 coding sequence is TGCGCCAGCAGCTTGTGGGGCCCAAAAATGAACACTGAAGCTTTCTTT. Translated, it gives CASSLWGPKMNTEAFF.

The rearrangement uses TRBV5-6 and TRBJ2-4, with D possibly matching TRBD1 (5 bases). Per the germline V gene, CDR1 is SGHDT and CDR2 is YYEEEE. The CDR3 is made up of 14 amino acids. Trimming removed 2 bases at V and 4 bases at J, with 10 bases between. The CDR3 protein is CASSLAQGKNIQYF. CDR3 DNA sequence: TGTGCCAGCAGCTTAGCGCAGGGTAAAAACATTCAGTACTTC. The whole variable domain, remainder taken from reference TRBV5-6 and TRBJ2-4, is DAGVTQSPTHLIKTRGQQVTLRCSPKSGHDTVSWYQQALGQGPQFIFQYYEEEERQRGNFPDRFSGHQFPNYSSELNVNALLLGDSALYLCASSLAQGKNIQYFGAGTRLSVL.

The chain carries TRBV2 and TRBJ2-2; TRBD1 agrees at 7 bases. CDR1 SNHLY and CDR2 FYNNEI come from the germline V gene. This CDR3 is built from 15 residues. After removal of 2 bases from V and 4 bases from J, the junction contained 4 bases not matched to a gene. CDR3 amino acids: CASSEKDRPTGELFF. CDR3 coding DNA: TGTGCCAGCAGTGAAAAGGACAGGCCCACCGGGGAGCTGTTTTTT.

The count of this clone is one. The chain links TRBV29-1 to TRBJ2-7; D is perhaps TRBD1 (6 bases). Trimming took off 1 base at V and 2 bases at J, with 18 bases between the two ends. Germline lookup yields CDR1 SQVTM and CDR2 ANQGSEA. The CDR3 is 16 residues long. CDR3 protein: CSVEGMKTDSTYEQYF. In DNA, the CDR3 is TGCAGCGTTGAAGGTATGAAGACGGACAGCACCTACGAGCAGTACTTC.

The CDR3 DNA reads as TGTGCCACCGGCTTCCTTAACTATGGCTACACCTTC. The encoded protein is CATGFLNYGYTF. J is TRBJ1-2 and V is TRBV15; D gene uncertain. V was cut by 8 bases and J by 1 base, with 8 bases left in between. Per germline, CDR1 LNHNV and CDR2 YYDKDF (reference sequence). The CDR3 spans 12 residues.

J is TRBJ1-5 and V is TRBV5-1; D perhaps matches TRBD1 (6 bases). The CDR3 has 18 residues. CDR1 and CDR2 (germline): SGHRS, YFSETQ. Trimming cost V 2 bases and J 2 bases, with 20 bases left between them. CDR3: CASSFVSSGRGGNQPQHF. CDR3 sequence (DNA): TGCGCCAGCAGCTTCGTCTCTTCCGGGAGGGGGGGCAATCAGCCCCAGCATTTT.

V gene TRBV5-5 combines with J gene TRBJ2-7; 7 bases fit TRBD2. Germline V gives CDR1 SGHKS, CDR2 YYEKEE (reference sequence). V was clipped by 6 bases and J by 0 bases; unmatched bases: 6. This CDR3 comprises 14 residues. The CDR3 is CASIGLADSYEQYF. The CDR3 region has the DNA TGTGCCAGCATTGGCCTAGCGGACTCCTACGAGCAGTACTTC. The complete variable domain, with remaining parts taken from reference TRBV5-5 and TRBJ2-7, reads DAGVTQSPTHLIKTRGQQVTLRCSPISGHKSVSWYQQVLGQGPQFIFQYYEKEERGRGNFPDRFSARQFPNYSSELNVNALLLGDSALYLCASIGLADSYEQYFGPGTRLTVT.

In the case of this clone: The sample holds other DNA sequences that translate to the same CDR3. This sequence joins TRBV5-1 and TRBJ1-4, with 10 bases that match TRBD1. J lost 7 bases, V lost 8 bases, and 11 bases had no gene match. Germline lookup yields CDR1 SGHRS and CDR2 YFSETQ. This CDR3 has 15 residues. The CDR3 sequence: CASTGAGTGAEKLFF. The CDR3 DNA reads TGCGCCAGTACGGGGGCCGGGACAGGGGCTGAAAAACTGTTTTTT.

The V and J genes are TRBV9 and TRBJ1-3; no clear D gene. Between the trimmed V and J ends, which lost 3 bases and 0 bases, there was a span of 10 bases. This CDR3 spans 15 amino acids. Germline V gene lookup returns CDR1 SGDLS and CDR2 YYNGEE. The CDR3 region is CASSANSGSGNTIYF. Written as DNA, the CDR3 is TGTGCCAGCAGCGCGAACAGTGGCTCTGGAAACACCATATATTTT.

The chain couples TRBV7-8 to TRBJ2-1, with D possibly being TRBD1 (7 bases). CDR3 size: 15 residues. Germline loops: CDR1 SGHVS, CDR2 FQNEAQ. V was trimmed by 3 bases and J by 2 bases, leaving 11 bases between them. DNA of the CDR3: TGTGCCAGCAGCTTCAGGGGGGTGCCCTACAATGAGCAGTTCTTC. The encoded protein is CASSFRGVPYNEQFF.

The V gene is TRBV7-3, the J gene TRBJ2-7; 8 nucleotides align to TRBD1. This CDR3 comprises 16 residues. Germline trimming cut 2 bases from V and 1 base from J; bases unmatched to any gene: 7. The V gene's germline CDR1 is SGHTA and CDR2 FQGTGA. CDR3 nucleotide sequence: TGTGCCAGCAGCTTAGGGACAGGCGAGACGTCCTACGAGCAGTACTTC. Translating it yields CASSLGTGETSYEQYF.

The CDR3 loop is CASAQGVNTEAFF. In DNA, the CDR3 is TGCGCCAGCGCACAGGGAGTGAACACTGAAGCTTTCTTT. The V and J genes are TRBV4-1 and TRBJ1-1; weak D call: TRBD1 (6 bases). The ends were cut back, 8 bases at V and 0 bases at J, with 10 bases in the middle. Per the germline V gene, CDR1 is MGHRA and CDR2 is YSYEKL. The CDR3 contains 13 residues.